The next 2 T cell receptor beta chains were all read from a single sample in a study of cytomegalovirus exposure and HLA in healthy donors. 60 Vbeta and 13 Jbeta primers were used in PCR. The protocol was immunoSEQ multiplex PCR, while the TCRdb copy is restricted to in-frame clones and leaves out a portion. The sample holds roughly 60,000 clones, approximately 80% seen once. What was sequenced was PBMCs. The receptors stem from a woman aged 40-49 years in good health and CMV-seropositive.

This clone appeared once. The chain joins TRBV18 to TRBJ1-1; TRBD1 matches 7 bases. V was clipped by 3 bases and J by 4 bases; unmatched bases: 14. CDR1 and CDR2 from the germline V gene are KGHSH and LQKENI. CDR3 length equals 17 residues. CDR3: CASSPREDRWLGTEAFF. In DNA, the CDR3 is TGTGCCAGCTCACCGAGGGAGGACAGGTGGCTGGGCACTGAAGCTTTCTTT.

V is TRBV6-5 and J is TRBJ2-7; D remains ambiguous. V was cut by 0 bases and J by 2 bases, with 14 bases left in between. The CDR3 covers 16 residues. The germline V gene encodes CDR1 MNHEY and CDR2 SVGAGI. The DNA for the CDR3 is TGTGCCAGCAGTTACTCCTACCGGCAGGATACCTACGAGCAGTACTTC. Amino acid sequence: CASSYSYRQDTYEQYF.